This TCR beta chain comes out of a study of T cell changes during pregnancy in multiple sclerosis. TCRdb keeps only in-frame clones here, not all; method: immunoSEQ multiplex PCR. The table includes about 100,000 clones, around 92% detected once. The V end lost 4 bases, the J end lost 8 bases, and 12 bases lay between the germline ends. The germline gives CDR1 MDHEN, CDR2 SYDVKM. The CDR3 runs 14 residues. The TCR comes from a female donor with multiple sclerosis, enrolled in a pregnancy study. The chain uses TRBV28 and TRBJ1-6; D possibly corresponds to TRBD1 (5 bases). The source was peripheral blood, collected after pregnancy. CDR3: CASSSLGEDSPLHF. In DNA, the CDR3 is TGTGCCAGCAGTTCCCTGGGGGAGGATTCACCCCTCCACTTT.